This is a list of T cell receptor beta chains from one sample in a study of blood T cell repertoires in COVID-19. Sequencing was performed with immunoSEQ multiplex PCR; in TCRdb, only in-frame clones are kept and a portion is missing. The sample has over 400,000 clones; 85% to 90% are singletons. Input material: peripheral blood. The receptor source for this set is a woman between 50 and 59 years old with COVID-19, enrolled during active disease. Each CDR3 is given with its conserved first and last residue. The order of the fields is D gene, J gene, V gene, clone size, CDR3 protein, CDR3 DNA. D genes are given only for firm matches. Not all rows give a size; the values are once, few, many and, for expanded clones, a class.

>TRBD2|TRBJ2-5|TRBV3-1/TRBV3-2|once
CASSQVGGGAGETQYF
TGTGCCAGCAGCCAAGTAGGCGGGGGGGCCGGAGAGACCCAGTACTTC
>NA|TRBJ1-6|TRBV19|NA
CASSSRGPESSSYNSPLHF
TGTGCCAGTAGTTCGCGGGGCCCCGAGTCTAGCTCCTATAATTCACCCCTCCACTTT
>TRBD1|TRBJ1-1|TRBV5-1|few
CASSPRDRAIPAEAFF
TGCGCCAGCAGCCCCCGGGACAGGGCTATTCCTGCTGAAGCTTTCTTT
>NA|TRBJ2-3|TRBV10-3|NA
CAISDLGTSTDTQYF
TGTGCCATCAGTGACCTCGGGACTAGCACAGATACGCAGTATTTT
>NA|TRBJ1-6|TRBV9|NA
CASSVDVPGRGSPLHF
TGTGCCAGCAGCGTAGATGTACCGGGTAGGGGCTCACCCCTCCACTTT
>NA|TRBJ2-7|TRBV6-4|many
CASSEVSAYEQYF
TGTGCCAGCAGTGAGGTTAGCGCCTACGAGCAGTACTTC
>TRBD1|TRBJ1-1|TRBV4-1|NA
CASSPAGTGITEAFF
TGCGCCAGCAGCCCGGCCGGGACAGGGATAACTGAAGCTTTCTTT
>NA|TRBJ1-2|TRBV11-1|once
CASSLAGADYYGYTF
TGTGCCAGCAGCCTAGCAGGGGCCGACTACTATGGCTACACCTTC
>NA|TRBJ2-1|TRBV21-1|NA
CASSKSRAGNCGEQFF
TGTGCCAGCAGCAAATCTAGGGCAGGGAATTGTGGTGAGCAGTTCTTC
>NA|TRBJ1-4|TRBV2|NA
CASSTHPGGLEKLFF
TGTGCCAGCAGCACCCATCCGGGGGGGCTTGAAAAACTGTTTTTT
>TRBD1|TRBJ2-7|TRBV4-1|NA
CASSHSAGGYEQYF
TGCGCCAGCAGCCATTCCGCAGGGGGCTACGAGCAGTACTTC
>NA|TRBJ1-1|TRBV4-1|NA
CASSQDRGTEAFF
TGCGCCAGCAGCCAAGACAGGGGCACTGAAGCTTTCTTT
>NA|TRBJ2-5|TRBV9|once
CASSAGQQETQYF
TGTGCCAGCAGCGCAGGACAGCAAGAGACCCAGTACTTC
>TRBD2|TRBJ2-3|TRBV5-1|NA
CASSAGGIDTQYF
TGCGCCAGCTCGGCGGGGGGAATAGATACGCAGTATTTT
>NA|TRBJ1-3|TRBV19|NA
CASSTYSSSGNTIYF
TGTGCCAGTAGTACCTACTCGAGCTCTGGAAACACCATATATTTT
>NA|TRBJ1-5|TRBV4-1|NA
CASSRYRDDQPQHF
TGCGCCAGCAGCCGATACAGGGATGATCAGCCCCAGCATTTT
>NA|TRBJ2-7|TRBV2|NA
CASSGGGTVYEQYF
TGTGCCAGCAGTGGAGGGGGGACAGTCTACGAGCAGTACTTC
>NA|TRBJ1-6|TRBV3-1/TRBV3-2|NA
CASSPLLSSYNSPLHF
TGTGCCAGCAGCCCTCTGTTGAGCTCCTATAATTCACCCCTCCACTTT
>NA|TRBJ2-1|TRBV5-1|once
CASPFRDIPYNEQFF
TGCGCCAGCCCTTTCCGGGACATTCCTTACAATGAGCAGTTCTTC
>NA|TRBJ2-6|TRBV16|NA
CASSLYLPGQSGDGANVLTF
TGTGCCAGCAGTCTCTATTTACCCGGACAGTCTGGCGATGGGGCCAACGTCCTGACTTTC
>NA|TRBJ1-5|TRBV27|NA
CASSPNTFLRGQPQHF
TGTGCCAGCAGCCCTAACACTTTTCTGCGGGGTCAGCCCCAGCATTTT
>NA|TRBJ1-6|TRBV5-1|NA
CASSKDSADNSPLHF
TGCGCCAGCAGCAAGGACAGTGCAGATAATTCACCCCTCCACTTT
>TRBD2|TRBJ2-7|TRBV6-5|once
CASRPSGGSYEQYF
TGTGCCAGCAGACCTAGCGGGGGCTCCTACGAGCAGTACTTC
>NA|TRBJ1-2|TRBV5-6|NA
CASSFGGNGYTF
TGTGCCAGCAGCTTCGGCGGGAACGGCTACACCTTC
>NA|TRBJ1-2|TRBV4-1|NA
CASSQGSQGKF
TGCGCCAGCAGCCAAGGGTCGCAGGGGAAGTTC
>NA|TRBJ2-1|TRBV2|NA
CASSDSGASYNEQFF
TGTGCCAGCAGTGATTCAGGGGCCTCCTACAATGAGCAGTTCTTC
>NA|TRBJ2-6|TRBV28|NA
CASRQNLGANVLTF
TGTGCCAGCAGACAAAACCTCGGGGCCAACGTCCTGACTTTC
>TRBD1|TRBJ2-2|TRBV19|NA
CASRPPGQGISTGELFF
TGTGCCAGTAGACCCCCGGGACAGGGAATCAGCACCGGGGAGCTGTTTTTT
>NA|TRBJ2-7|TRBV11-2|NA
CASSLSGALYEQYF
TGTGCCAGCAGCTTATCTGGGGCCCTCTACGAGCAGTACTTC
>NA|TRBJ2-4|TRBV4-1|NA
CASSQDVAKNIQYF
TGCGCCAGCAGCCAAGACGTAGCCAAAAACATTCAGTACTTC
>NA|TRBJ1-2|TRBV5-1|NA
CASSGESGYGYTF
TGCGCCAGCAGCGGCGAGTCGGGTTATGGCTACACCTTC
>TRBD2|TRBJ2-7|TRBV5-1|NA
CASSPGLAGVYEQYF
TGCGCCAGCAGCCCCGGACTAGCGGGGGTATACGAGCAGTACTTC
>NA|TRBJ1-1|TRBV11-2|once
CASSLTLTDTEAFF
TGTGCCAGCAGCTTAACACTAACGGACACTGAAGCTTTCTTT